Described below is a single T cell receptor beta chain sequence and its context. What it recognizes is unknown. Germline CDR1 is SGDLS and CDR2 is YYNGEE. With 0 bases removed from V and 0 bases from J, the gap between germline ends came to 16 bases. The CDR3 spans 17 residues. These data originate in a study of OX40 agonist ivuxolimab in advanced cancers. Looking at the study overall: Ivuxolimab is an agonistic anti-OX40 (CD134) antibody, and patients were treated with it. Whole-study results and caveats: Researchers did not establish what antigens the expanded peripheral T cells target.

The table came from immunoSEQ multiplex PCR; TCRdb's copy has only in-frame clones and leaves some out. Among nearly 65,000 clones, about 90% were seen once, and the ten largest hold about 4.4%. The V call is TRBV9, the J call TRBJ2-7; no clear D. The receptor's source is an adult with an advanced solid tumor such as melanoma, head and neck, liver or kidney cancer. The sequenced sample was CD4+ or CD8+ T cells sorted from blood, obtained in a trial of the OX40 agonist ivuxolimab. The CDR3 DNA is TGTGCCAGCAGCGTAGCCCCGTCTGTGGGTACCTCCTACGAGCAGTACTTC. Encoded protein: CASSVAPSVGTSYEQYF.